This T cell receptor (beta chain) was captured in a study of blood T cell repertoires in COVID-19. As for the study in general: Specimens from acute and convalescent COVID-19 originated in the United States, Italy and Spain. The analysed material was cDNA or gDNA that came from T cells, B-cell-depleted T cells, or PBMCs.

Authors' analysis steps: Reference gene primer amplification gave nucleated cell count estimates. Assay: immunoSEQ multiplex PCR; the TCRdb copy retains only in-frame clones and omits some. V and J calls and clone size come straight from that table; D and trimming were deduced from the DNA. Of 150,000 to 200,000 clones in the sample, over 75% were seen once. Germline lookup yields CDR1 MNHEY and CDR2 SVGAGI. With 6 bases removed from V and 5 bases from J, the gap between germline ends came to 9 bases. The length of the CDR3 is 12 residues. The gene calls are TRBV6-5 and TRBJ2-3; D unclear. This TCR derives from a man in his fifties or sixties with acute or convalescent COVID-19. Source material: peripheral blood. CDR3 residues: CASSSIGDTQYF. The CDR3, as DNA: TGTGCCAGCAGCTCAATCGGAGATACGCAGTATTTT.